Sequencing of this T cell receptor (beta chain) was carried out in a study of OX40 agonist ivuxolimab in advanced cancers. The overall study: Among those enrolled, mean age was about 60 years (range roughly 20 to 85) and 75% to 85% were male.

The assay was immunoSEQ multiplex PCR, and TCRdb's table has in-frame clones only and misses some. Altogether around 67,000 clones are present, more than 85% being singletons, with the ten largest covering around 2.3%. With autoimmune disease history or systemic immunosuppression, patients were excluded. The study sampled blood at baseline, cycle 4 day 1, and cycle 7 day 1. Trimming removed 4 bases at V and 2 bases at J, with 20 bases between. The CDR3 spans 17 residues. The germline V gene encodes CDR1 SGHRS and CDR2 YFSETQ. The chain carries TRBV5-1 and TRBJ2-3; D is possibly TRBD1 (6 bases). This TCR was recovered from an adult with an advanced solid tumor such as melanoma, head and neck, liver or kidney cancer. Sample: CD4+ or CD8+ T cells sorted from blood, taken in a trial of the OX40 agonist ivuxolimab. CDR3 in DNA: TGCGCCAGCAGCAAAACTTACAGGGTTGGGAACACAGATACGCAGTATTTT. It encodes CASSKTYRVGNTDTQYF.